This T cell receptor (beta chain) was identified in a study of blood T cell repertoires in COVID-19 (dated by TCRdb to the early 2020s). Looking at the study overall: Samples covering the acute and convalescent phases of COVID-19 were provided by collaborators in the United States, Italy and Spain. The material from the prospective study consisted of cDNA or gDNA derived from T cells, B-cell-depleted T cells, or PBMCs. The dataset comprised deeply sampled blood TCRbeta repertoires from subjects exposed to, actively infected with, or recovered from COVID-19. A freely available public database, intended as a resource for researchers studying the immune response to SARS-CoV-2, is where the repertoires were released. Samples came from the ongoing ImmuneRACE study (first 160 participants) plus 1,254 subjects from 6 global collaborators. A de-identified subject ID, COVID-19 status, age in years and sex were almost always included in the sample metadata. Where available, HLA class I and class II types were obtained from metadata supplied by the sample provider rather than from assay-based typing. What the study reported, not specific to this receptor: The amount of clinical and demographic metadata varied by source and participant and was provided uncurated.

The collaborating institutions used their own protocols to collect whole blood in K2EDTA tubes. For TCRbeta analysis, collaborators shipped samples in one of three forms: frozen whole blood, isolated PBMCs, or DNA extracted from either of those sample types. TCRbeta CDR3 regions were amplified from genomic DNA using the immunoSEQ Assay, a bias-controlled multiplex PCR. In the paper's pipeline: The number of nucleated cells in each sample was estimated from the amplification of reference gene primers within the assay. To quantify the absolute abundance of each unique TCRbeta CDR3 rearrangement, sequence reads were collapsed and filtered. For each sample, productive Simpson clonality was calculated by taking the square root of Simpson's diversity index across productive rearrangements. TCRdb holds this immuneACCESS table with in-frame rearrangements only. Some clones are missing; in checked studies, unresolved V genes explain under half, and the rest has no known cause. For V, J and clone size, that table is used; D and trimming come from the DNA. The sample data list fewer than 350,000 clones, and approximately 85% of these were observed just once. The ten largest clones capture just under 9.5% of the sample.

The CDR3 sequence holds 15 residues, the cysteine and phenylalanine included. The read is trimmed to its CDR3 DNA, 45 bases read in frame from base 1. Trimming takes 10 bases off V and 0 bases off J; junction bases not matched to a gene: 5. CDR1 LNHDA and CDR2 SQIVND were looked up in the germline V gene (reference sequence). In regard to this clone: Its antigen remains undetermined. No clone much larger than this one lies a single base away; base qualities are absent.

Sequencing input: peripheral blood. This sequence was found in a man aged 18-30 years with active or convalescent COVID-19. The chain uses TRBV19 and TRBJ2-6; 8 bases in the junction line up with TRBD1. Here the CDR3 is given as CATGQGDSGANVLTF. The nucleotides are TGTGCCACCGGACAGGGAGACTCTGGGGCCAACGTCCTGACTTTC.